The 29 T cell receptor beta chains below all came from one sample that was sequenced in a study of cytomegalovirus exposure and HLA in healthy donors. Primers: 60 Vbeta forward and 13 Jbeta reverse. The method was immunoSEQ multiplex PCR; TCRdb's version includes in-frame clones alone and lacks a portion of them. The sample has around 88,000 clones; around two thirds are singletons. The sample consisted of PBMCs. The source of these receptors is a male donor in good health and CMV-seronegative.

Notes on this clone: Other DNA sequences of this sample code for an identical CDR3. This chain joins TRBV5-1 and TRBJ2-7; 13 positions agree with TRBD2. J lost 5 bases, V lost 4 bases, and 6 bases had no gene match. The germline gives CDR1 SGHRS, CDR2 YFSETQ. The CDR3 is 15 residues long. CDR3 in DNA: TGCGCCAGCAGCCCCGGACTAGCGGGAGTTAACGAGCAGTACTTC. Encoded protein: CASSPGLAGVNEQYF.

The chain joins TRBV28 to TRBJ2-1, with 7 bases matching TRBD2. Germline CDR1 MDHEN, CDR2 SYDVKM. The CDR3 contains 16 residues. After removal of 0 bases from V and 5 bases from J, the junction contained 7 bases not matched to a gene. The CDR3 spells CASSLWATSEHNEQFF. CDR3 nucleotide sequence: TGTGCCAGCAGTTTATGGGCCACTAGCGAACACAATGAGCAGTTCTTC.

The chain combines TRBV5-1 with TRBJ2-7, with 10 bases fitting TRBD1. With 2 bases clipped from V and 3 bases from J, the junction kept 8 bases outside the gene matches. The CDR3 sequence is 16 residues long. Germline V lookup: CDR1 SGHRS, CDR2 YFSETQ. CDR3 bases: TGCGCCAGCAGCTTAGATGCGGGACAGGGGATCTACGAGCAGTACTTC. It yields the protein CASSLDAGQGIYEQYF.

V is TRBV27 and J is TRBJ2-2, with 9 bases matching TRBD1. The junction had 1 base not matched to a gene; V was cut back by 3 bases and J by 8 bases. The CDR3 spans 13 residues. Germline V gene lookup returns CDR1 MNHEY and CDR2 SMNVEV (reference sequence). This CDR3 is CASSFGTGGELFF. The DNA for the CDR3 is TGTGCCAGCAGTTTTGGGACAGGGGGGGAGCTGTTTTTT.

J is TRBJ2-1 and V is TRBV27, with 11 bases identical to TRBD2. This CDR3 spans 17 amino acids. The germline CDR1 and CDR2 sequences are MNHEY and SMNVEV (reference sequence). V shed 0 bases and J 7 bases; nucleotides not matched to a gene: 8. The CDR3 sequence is CASSLSMTSGNWNEQFF. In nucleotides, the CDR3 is TGTGCCAGCAGTTTATCGATGACTAGCGGGAACTGGAATGAGCAGTTCTTC.

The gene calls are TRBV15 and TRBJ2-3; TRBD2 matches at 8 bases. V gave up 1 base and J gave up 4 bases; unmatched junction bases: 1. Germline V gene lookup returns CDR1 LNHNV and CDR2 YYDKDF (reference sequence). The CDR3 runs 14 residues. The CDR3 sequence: CATSRGREADTQYF. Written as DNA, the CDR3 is TGTGCCACCAGCAGAGGGCGGGAGGCAGATACGCAGTATTTT.

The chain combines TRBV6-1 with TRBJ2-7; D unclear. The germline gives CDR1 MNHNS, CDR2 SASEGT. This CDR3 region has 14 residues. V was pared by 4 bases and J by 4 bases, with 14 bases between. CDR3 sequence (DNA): TGTGCCAGCAGTGTGGCTTTCTCCGCATACGAGCAGTACTTC. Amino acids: CASSVAFSAYEQYF.

The CDR3 nucleotides read TGCAGCGCTCGACAGGGATACGAGCAGTACTTC. It encodes CSARQGYEQYF. This sequence joins TRBV29-1 and TRBJ2-7, with 7 bases identical to TRBD1. This CDR3 has 11 residues. The germline V gene encodes CDR1 SQVTM and CDR2 ANQGSEA. J was trimmed by 4 bases and V by 7 bases; bases with no gene match: 4.

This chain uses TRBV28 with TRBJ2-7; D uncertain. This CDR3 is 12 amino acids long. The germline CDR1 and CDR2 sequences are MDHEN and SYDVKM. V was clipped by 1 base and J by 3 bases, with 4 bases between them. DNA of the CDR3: TGTGCCAGCAGTTTATTCGGCTACGAGCAGTACTTC. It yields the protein CASSLFGYEQYF.

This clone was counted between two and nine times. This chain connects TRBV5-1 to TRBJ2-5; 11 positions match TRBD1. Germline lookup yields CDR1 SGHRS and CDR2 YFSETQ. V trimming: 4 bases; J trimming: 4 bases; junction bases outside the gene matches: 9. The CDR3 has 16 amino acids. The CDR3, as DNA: TGCGCCAGCAGCAATCATCACGGGACAGGGGGAGAGACCCAGTACTTC. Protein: CASSNHHGTGGETQYF.

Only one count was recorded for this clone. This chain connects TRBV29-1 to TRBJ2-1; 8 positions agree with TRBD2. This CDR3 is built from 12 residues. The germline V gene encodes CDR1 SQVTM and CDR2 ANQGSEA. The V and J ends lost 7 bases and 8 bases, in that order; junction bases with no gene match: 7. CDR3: CSGDTSGDEQFF. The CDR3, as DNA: TGCAGCGGCGATACTAGCGGTGATGAGCAGTTCTTC.

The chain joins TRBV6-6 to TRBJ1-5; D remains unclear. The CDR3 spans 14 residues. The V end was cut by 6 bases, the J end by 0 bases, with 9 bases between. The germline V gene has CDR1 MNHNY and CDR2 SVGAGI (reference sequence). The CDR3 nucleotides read TGTGCCAGCAGGGGGAGAGATAGCAATCAGCCCCAGCATTTT. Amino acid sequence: CASRGRDSNQPQHF.

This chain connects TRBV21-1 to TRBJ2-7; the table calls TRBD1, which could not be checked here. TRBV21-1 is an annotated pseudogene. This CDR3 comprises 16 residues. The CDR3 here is CASSKGRTGRHYEQYF. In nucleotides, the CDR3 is TGTGCCAGCAGCAAAGGAAGGACAGGGAGACACTACGAGCAGTACTTC.

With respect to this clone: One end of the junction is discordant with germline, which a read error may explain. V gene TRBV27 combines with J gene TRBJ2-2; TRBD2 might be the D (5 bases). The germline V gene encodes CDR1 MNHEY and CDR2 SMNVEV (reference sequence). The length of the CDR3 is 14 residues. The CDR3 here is CASSLLGNIGELFF. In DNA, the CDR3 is TGTGCCAGCAGTTTACTCGGGAACATCGGGGAGCTGTTTTTT.

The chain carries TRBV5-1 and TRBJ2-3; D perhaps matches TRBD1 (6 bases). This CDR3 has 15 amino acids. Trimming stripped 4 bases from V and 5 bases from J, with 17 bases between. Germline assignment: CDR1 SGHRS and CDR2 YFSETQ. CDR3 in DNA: TGCGCCAGCAGCCCAGGACTGGGGGCTAGAGATACGCAGTATTTT. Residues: CASSPGLGARDTQYF.

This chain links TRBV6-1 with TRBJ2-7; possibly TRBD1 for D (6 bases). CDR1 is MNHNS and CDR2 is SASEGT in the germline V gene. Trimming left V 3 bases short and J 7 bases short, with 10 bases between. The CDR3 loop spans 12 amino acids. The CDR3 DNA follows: TGTGCCAGCAGTGAGGACAGTCGAGAGCAGTACTTC. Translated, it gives CASSEDSREQYF.

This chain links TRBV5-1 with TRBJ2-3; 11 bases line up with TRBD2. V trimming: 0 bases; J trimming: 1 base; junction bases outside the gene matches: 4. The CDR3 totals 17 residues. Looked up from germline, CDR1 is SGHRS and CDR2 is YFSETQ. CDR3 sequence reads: CASSLETSGSGTDTQYF. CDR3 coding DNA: TGCGCCAGCAGCTTGGAAACTAGCGGGAGCGGCACAGATACGCAGTATTTT.

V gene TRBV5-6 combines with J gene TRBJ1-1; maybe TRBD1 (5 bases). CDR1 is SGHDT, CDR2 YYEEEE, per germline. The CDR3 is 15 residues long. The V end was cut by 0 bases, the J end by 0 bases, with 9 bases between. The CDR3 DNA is TGTGCCAGCAGCTTGGGGGGGAGGTTGAACACTGAAGCTTTCTTT. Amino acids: CASSLGGRLNTEAFF.

The CDR3 loop reads CASSLANRGEEAKTF. As DNA, the CDR3 is TGTGCCAGCAGCTTAGCTAATAGGGGCGAGGAAGCAAAGACCTTC. This sequence joins TRBV7-2 and TRBJ1-2; TRBD1 is a possible D gene (5 bases). Trimming removed 0 bases at V and 14 bases at J, with 22 bases between. This CDR3 has 15 residues. Germline V lookup: CDR1 SGHTA, CDR2 FQGNSA.

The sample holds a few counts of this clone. The CDR3 bases are TGTGCCAGTAGTATTGGGACTAGCACCGGGGAGCTGTTTTTT. Translated: CASSIGTSTGELFF. The chain joins TRBV19 to TRBJ2-2, with 8 bases fitting TRBD2. This CDR3 spans 14 amino acids. CDR1 is LNHDA and CDR2 is SQIVND in the germline V gene (reference sequence). Losses at the gene ends were 3 bases for V and 4 bases for J; bases not matched to a gene: 1. Supplemented by reference TRBV19 and TRBJ2-2, the full variable domain reads DGGITQSPKYLFRKEGQNVTLSCEQNLNHDAMYWYRQDPGQGLRLIYYSQIVNDFQKGDIAEGYSVSREKKESFPLTVTSAQKNPTAFYLCASSIGTSTGELFFGEGSRLTVL.

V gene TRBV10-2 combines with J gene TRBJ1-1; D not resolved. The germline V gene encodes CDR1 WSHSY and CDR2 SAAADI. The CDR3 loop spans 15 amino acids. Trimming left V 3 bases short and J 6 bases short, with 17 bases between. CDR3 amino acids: CASSDPAALRPEAFF. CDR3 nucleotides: TGCGCCAGCAGTGATCCCGCTGCCCTGCGCCCTGAAGCTTTCTTT.

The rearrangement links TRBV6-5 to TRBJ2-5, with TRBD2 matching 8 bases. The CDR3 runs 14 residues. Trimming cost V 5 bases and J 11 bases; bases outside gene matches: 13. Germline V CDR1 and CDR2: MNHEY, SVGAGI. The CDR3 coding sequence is TGTGCCAGCAGTAGTCTAAGCGGGAGAGGGGAGCAGTACTTC. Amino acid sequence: CASSSLSGRGEQYF.

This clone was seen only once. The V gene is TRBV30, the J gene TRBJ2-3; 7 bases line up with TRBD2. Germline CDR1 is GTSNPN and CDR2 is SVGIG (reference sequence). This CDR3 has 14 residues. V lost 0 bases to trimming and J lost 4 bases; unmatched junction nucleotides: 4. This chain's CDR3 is CAWSVGLGADTQYF. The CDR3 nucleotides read TGTGCCTGGAGTGTTGGACTAGGCGCAGATACGCAGTATTTT.

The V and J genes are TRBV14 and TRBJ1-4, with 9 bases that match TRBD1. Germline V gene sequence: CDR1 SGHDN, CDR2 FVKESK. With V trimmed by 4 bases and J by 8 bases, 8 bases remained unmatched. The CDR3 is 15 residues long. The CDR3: CASSLKQGAGEKLFF. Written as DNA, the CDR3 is TGTGCCAGCAGCCTCAAACAGGGGGCAGGAGAAAAACTGTTTTTT.

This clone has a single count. CDR3 residues: CSAYSGNTIYF. CDR3 coding DNA: TGCAGTGCTTACAGTGGAAACACCATATATTTT. This chain uses TRBV20-1 with TRBJ1-3; D gene unclear. From germline, CDR1 is DFQATT and CDR2 SNEGSKA (reference sequence). V was clipped by 5 bases and J by 3 bases, with 5 bases between them. This CDR3 contains 11 residues.

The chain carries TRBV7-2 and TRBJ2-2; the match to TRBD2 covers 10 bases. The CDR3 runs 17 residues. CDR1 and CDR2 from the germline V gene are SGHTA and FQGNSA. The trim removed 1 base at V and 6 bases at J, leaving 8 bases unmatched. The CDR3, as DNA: TGTGCCAGCAGCTTAGTTCGACTAGCGGGTACCGCCGGGGAGCTGTTTTTT. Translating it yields CASSLVRLAGTAGELFF.

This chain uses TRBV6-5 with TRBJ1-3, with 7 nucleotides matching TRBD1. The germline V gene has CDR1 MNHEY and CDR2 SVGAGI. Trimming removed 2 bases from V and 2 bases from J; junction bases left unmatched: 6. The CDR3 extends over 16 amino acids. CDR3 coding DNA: TGTGCCAGCAGTTACGGACAGGATTTCACTGGAAACACCATATATTTT. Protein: CASSYGQDFTGNTIYF.

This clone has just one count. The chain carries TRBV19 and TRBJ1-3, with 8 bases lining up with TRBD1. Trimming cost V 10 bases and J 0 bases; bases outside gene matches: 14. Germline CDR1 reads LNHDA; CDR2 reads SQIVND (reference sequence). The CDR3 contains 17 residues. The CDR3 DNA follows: TGTGCCACCGGGACAGGCCTCATCTTCCGCTCTGGAAACACCATATATTTT. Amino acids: CATGTGLIFRSGNTIYF. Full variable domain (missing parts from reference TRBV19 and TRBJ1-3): DGGITQSPKYLFRKEGQNVTLSCEQNLNHDAMYWYRQDPGQGLRLIYYSQIVNDFQKGDIAEGYSVSREKKESFPLTVTSAQKNPTAFYLCATGTGLIFRSGNTIYFGEGSWLTVV.

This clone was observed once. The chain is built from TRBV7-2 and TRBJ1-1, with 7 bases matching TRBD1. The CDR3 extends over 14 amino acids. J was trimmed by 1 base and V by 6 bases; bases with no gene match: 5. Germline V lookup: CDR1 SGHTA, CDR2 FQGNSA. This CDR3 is CASRPRTGNTEAFF. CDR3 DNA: TGTGCCAGCAGACCCCGGACAGGGAACACTGAAGCTTTCTTT.